Below, 23 T cell receptor beta chains from the same sample are listed, as sequenced in a study of blood T cell repertoires in COVID-19 (TCRdb year 2020). To prepare the library, the immunoSEQ multiplex PCR assay was applied. In its TCRdb copy, this immuneACCESS table keeps in-frame sequences only and misses some clones. Where compared with another copy, unresolved V genes explain less than half of these, and the others have no known cause. The sample table records tens of thousands of clones; 65% to 90% of these occur just once. The ten largest clones take up around 17% of the sample. The source material was peripheral blood. These receptors were taken from a human donor in a cohort sampled during active COVID-19.

The chain combines TRBV19 with TRBJ2-7; TRBD1 is a possible D gene (6 bases). Per germline, CDR1 LNHDA and CDR2 SQIVND (reference sequence). Between the trimmed V and J ends, which lost 4 bases and 6 bases, there was a span of 16 bases. The CDR3 loop spans 14 amino acids. The chain's CDR3 is CASSREQGSFEQYF. CDR3 nucleotides: TGTGCCAGTAGTAGGGAGCAGGGGTCGTTCGAGCAGTACTTC.

V and J are TRBV7-9 and TRBJ2-1, with D unclear. V was pared by 3 bases and J by 0 bases, with 12 bases between. The CDR3 spans 16 residues. CDR1 SEHNR and CDR2 FQNEAQ come from the germline V gene (reference sequence). The chain's CDR3 is CASSFWQNPSYNEQFF. CDR3 sequence (DNA): TGTGCCAGCAGCTTTTGGCAAAATCCCTCCTACAATGAGCAGTTCTTC.

The chain uses TRBV11-2 and TRBJ1-2; D is uncertain. Deletions cut 5 bases from V and 4 bases from J, with 11 bases between. The CDR3 spans 13 residues. Germline CDR1 is SGHAT and CDR2 is FQNNGV. CDR3 region: CASSPSTAYGYTF. CDR3 sequence (DNA): TGTGCCAGCAGCCCATCAACTGCCTATGGCTACACCTTC.

This chain links TRBV11-2 with TRBJ2-3; 13 bases are a match to TRBD2. The CDR3 contains 17 residues. Germline CDR1 and CDR2: SGHAT and FQNNGV. Trimming took 3 bases from V and 2 from J; bases not matched to a gene: 5. CDR3: CASSFSTSGGFTDTQYF. Written as DNA, the CDR3 is TGTGCCAGCAGCTTCTCGACTAGCGGGGGGTTCACAGATACGCAGTATTTT.

This chain joins TRBV10-3 and TRBJ2-3; tentatively, D is TRBD1 (5 bases). The CDR3 contains 13 residues. Germline CDR1 reads ENHRY; CDR2 reads SYGVKD. Between the trimmed V and J ends, which lost 5 bases and 3 bases, there was a span of 9 bases. In DNA form, the CDR3 reads TGTGCCATCAGTTACAGGTTTACAGATACGCAGTATTTT. This encodes CAISYRFTDTQYF.

The chain is built from TRBV11-3 and TRBJ2-1, with 7 bases lining up with TRBD1. V lost 3 bases to trimming and J lost 5 bases; unmatched junction nucleotides: 7. CDR3 length equals 15 residues. Germline V gene data show CDR1 as SGHNT and CDR2 as YENEEA. The CDR3 nucleotides are TGTGCCAGCAGCTTTAGACAGGGAATGAACAATGAGCAGTTCTTC. It codes for CASSFRQGMNNEQFF.

The chain uses TRBV7-2 and TRBJ2-1, with D possibly matching TRBD2 (5 bases). The CDR3 is made up of 13 amino acids. Germline V gene data show CDR1 as SGHTA and CDR2 as FQGNSA. V was pared by 5 bases and J by 12 bases, with 17 bases between. The CDR3 DNA sequence: TGTGCCAGCAGCCCAATGGATGCGGGTAGGCAGTTCTTC. Translating it yields CASSPMDAGRQFF.

V gene TRBV5-4 combines with J gene TRBJ2-1; the D gene is possibly TRBD2 (5 bases). Germline CDR1 and CDR2: SGHNT and YYREEE (reference sequence). The CDR3 runs to 15 residues. The V end lost 0 bases, the J end lost 7 bases, and 14 bases lay between the germline ends. The CDR3 DNA follows: TGTGCCAGCAGCTTGGACCCCCATGGAGGTAATGAGCAGTTCTTC. Amino acids: CASSLDPHGGNEQFF. Variable domain in full (rest from reference TRBV5-4 and TRBJ2-1): ETGVTQSPTHLIKTRGQQVTLRCSSQSGHNTVSWYQQALGQGPQFIFQYYREEENGRGNFPPRFSGLQFPNYSSELNVNALELDDSALYLCASSLDPHGGNEQFFGPGTRLTVL.

The genes are TRBV19 and TRBJ1-1, with D hard to call. The CDR3 length is 13 residues. The V and J ends lost 3 bases and 1 base respectively, with 6 bases between them. From germline, CDR1 is LNHDA and CDR2 SQIVND (reference sequence). CDR3 in DNA: TGTGCCAGTAGTATCAGTCAGAACACTGAAGCTTTCTTT. Its translation: CASSISQNTEAFF.

The chain is built from TRBV10-2 and TRBJ2-2, with 7 bases fitting TRBD2. Germline V CDR1 and CDR2: WSHSY, SAAADI. The length of the CDR3 is 15 residues. V lost 3 bases and J lost 5; bases outside the gene matches: 6. The CDR3 DNA follows: TGCGCCAGCAGTGATGGCGGGGAGGGGACCGGGGAGCTGTTTTTT. This encodes CASSDGGEGTGELFF.

This clone was counted a few times. The chain is built from TRBV6-5 and TRBJ1-2; 8 positions match TRBD1. Germline loops: CDR1 MNHEY, CDR2 SVGAGI. The ends lost 1 base at V and 6 bases at J; junction bases unmatched: 4. The CDR3 consists of 14 residues. CDR3 nucleotides: TGTGCCAGCAGTTACTTGGACAGGGCTAATGGCTACACCTTC. Translating gives CASSYLDRANGYTF.

This sequence joins TRBV5-6 and TRBJ1-6; D unresolved. V shed 1 base and J shed 6 bases, with 8 bases lying between them. The CDR3 extends over 14 amino acids. Per the germline V gene, CDR1 is SGHDT and CDR2 is YYEEEE. The CDR3 sequence: CASSLQGSNSPLHF. The CDR3 DNA reads TGTGCCAGCAGCTTGCAAGGGAGTAATTCACCCCTCCACTTT.

J is TRBJ2-2 and V is TRBV11-3; D is perhaps TRBD1 (5 bases). This CDR3 is built from 17 residues. Per the germline V gene, CDR1 is SGHNT and CDR2 is YENEEA. The ends were cut back, 7 bases at V and 4 bases at J, with 22 bases in the middle. DNA for the CDR3: TGTGCCAGCACCAGGGTGTTCGCAACAGCATCCACCGGGGAGCTGTTTTTT. As protein: CASTRVFATASTGELFF. The whole variable domain, remainder taken from reference TRBV11-3 and TRBJ2-2, is EAGVVQSPRYKIIEKKQPVAFWCNPISGHNTLYWYLQNLGQGPELLIRYENEEAVDDSQLPKDRFSAERLKGVDSTLKIQPAELGDSAVYLCASTRVFATASTGELFFGEGSRLTVL.

The chain recombines TRBV24-1 with TRBJ2-3; D is possibly TRBD1 (5 bases). This CDR3 region has 12 residues. Per germline, CDR1 KGHDR and CDR2 SFDVKD. Trimming stripped 7 bases from V and 4 bases from J, with 8 bases between. The CDR3 here is CATSPRADTQYF. The CDR3 nucleotides are TGTGCCACCAGCCCCAGGGCAGATACGCAGTATTTT.

The rearrangement joins TRBV6-5 to TRBJ2-3, with TRBD2 matching 9 bases. With V trimmed by 3 bases and J by 6 bases, 7 bases remained unmatched. The germline CDR1 and CDR2 sequences are MNHEY and SVGAGI. The CDR3 is 15 amino acids. The CDR3 DNA sequence: TGTGCCAGCAGTTATGGCGGGGGGGCCTTCGATACGCAGTATTTT. Translated: CASSYGGGAFDTQYF.

The chain is built from TRBV20-1 and TRBJ1-1; 10 bases fit TRBD1. The germline V gene encodes CDR1 DFQATT and CDR2 SNEGSKA (reference sequence). The CDR3 contains 11 residues. The DNA of the CDR3 is TGCGGGACAGGGGTAAAGACTGAAGCTTTCTTT. Protein sequence: CGTGVKTEAFF.

As to this clone: A read error may produce the germline difference seen at one junction end. Here the CDR3 DNA reads TGTGCCAGCAGCCAAGGACAGACCTCCACTGGCTACATCTTC. Its protein product is CASSQGQTSTGYIF. This chain connects TRBV3-1 (or the pseudogene TRBV3-2) to TRBJ1-2, with a possible D match to TRBD1 (5 bases). The V gene's germline CDR1 is LGHDT and CDR2 YNNKEL (reference sequence). CDR3 length: 14 amino acids.

The V and J genes are TRBV4-3 and TRBJ1-3; TRBD1 might be the D (5 bases). The V and J ends lost 1 base and 3 bases respectively, with 10 bases between them. This CDR3 contains 15 residues. Germline V gene sequence: CDR1 LGHNA, CDR2 YSLEER. The CDR3 loop is CASSQGGAGGNTIYF. The CDR3 DNA reads as TGCGCCAGCAGCCAAGGGGGCGCAGGTGGAAACACCATATATTTT.

DNA for the CDR3: TGTGCCAGCTCACCGAAAACAGGGGGCACTGAAGCTTTCTTT. Translation: CASSPKTGGTEAFF. The rearrangement links TRBV18 to TRBJ1-1, with 8 bases fitting TRBD1. With V trimmed by 3 bases and J by 4 bases, 4 bases remained unmatched. The CDR3 is made up of 14 amino acids. Germline CDR1 KGHSH, CDR2 LQKENI.

The J gene is TRBJ1-6, the V gene TRBV10-2, with TRBD1 matching 7 bases. The V gene's germline CDR1 is WSHSY and CDR2 SAAADI. The CDR3 runs 15 residues. V lost 6 bases and J lost 4; bases outside the gene matches: 6. CDR3: CASSPRTGYNSPLHF. The CDR3 region has the DNA TGCGCCAGCAGCCCCAGGACAGGTTATAATTCACCCCTCCACTTT.

This rearrangement joins TRBV12-3 or TRBV12-4 to TRBJ2-7; a weak D match, TRBD2 (5 bases). The CDR3 has 13 residues. V was trimmed by 3 bases and J by 7 bases, leaving 13 bases between them. As DNA, the CDR3 is TGTGCCAGCAGTTTTGAGGGAACGGGGGAGCAGTACTTC. Translated: CASSFEGTGEQYF.

J is TRBJ2-3 and V is TRBV2; D is ambiguous. The germline V and J ends were trimmed by 8 bases and 3 bases, with 3 bases remaining between them. Germline V gene lookup returns CDR1 SNHLY and CDR2 FYNNEI. This CDR3 has 10 residues. Here the CDR3 reads CASRTDTQYF. In DNA, the CDR3 is TGTGCCAGCCGGACAGATACGCAGTATTTT.

The V gene is TRBV7-2, the J gene TRBJ2-5, with TRBD2 matching over 10 bases. CDR1 is SGHTA, CDR2 FQGNSA, per germline. The CDR3 spans 16 residues. With V trimmed by 2 bases and J by 5 bases, 8 bases remained unmatched. The CDR3 nucleotides are TGTGCCAGCAGCTTAATGGGAGCGGGGGGGCTCGAGACCCAGTACTTC. It is translated as CASSLMGAGGLETQYF. Full variable domain (outside the CDR3, taken from reference TRBV7-2 and TRBJ2-5): GAGVSQSPSNKVTEKGKDVELRCDPISGHTALYWYRQSLGQGLEFLIYFQGNSAPDKSGLPSDRFSAERTGGSVSTLTIQRTQQEDSAVYLCASSLMGAGGLETQYFGPGTRLLVL.